What follows are 12 T cell receptor beta chains derived from one specimen sequenced in a study of identical twins. Each CDR3 protein is one row after TCRdb ran MiXCR on the 5' RACE reads. The sample carries about 190,000 distinct CDR3 sequences, about 15% recorded once. These data are also associated with another study on T cells expressing NK-cell markers.

The sample taken for sequencing was CD8+ T cells sorted from blood. The receptors shown here come from a woman aged 18-29 years in good health.

This clonotype was seen more than once but under ten times. The V gene is TRBV11-1, the J gene TRBJ2-2, with 7 bases fitting TRBD1. The V segment lost 5 bases and the J segment 0 bases; nucleotides outside the gene matches: 3. CDR1 is SGHAT and CDR2 is FQDESV in the germline V gene (reference sequence). The CDR3 is made up of 15 amino acids. DNA of the CDR3: TGTGCCAGCAGCCACGGGACAGCGAACACCGGGGAGCTGTTTTTT. It is translated as CASSHGTANTGELFF.

The chain employs TRBV5-1 and TRBJ2-7; D remains ambiguous. Trimming stripped 1 base from V and 1 base from J, with 12 bases between. This CDR3 contains 15 residues. CDR1 and CDR2 (germline): SGHRS, YFSETQ. The CDR3 DNA reads TGCGCCAGCAGCTTGATCAGGACGCCTTCCTACGAGCAGTACTTC. Translated, it gives CASSLIRTPSYEQYF.

The rearrangement uses TRBV7-2 and TRBJ2-3, with 15 bases identical to TRBD2. V lost 2 bases to trimming and J lost 0 bases; unmatched junction nucleotides: 6. The CDR3 contains 19 residues. Germline values: CDR1 SGHTA, CDR2 FQGNSA. The CDR3 region is CASSLRGTSGRISTDTQYF. The CDR3 DNA reads TGTGCCAGCAGCTTACGCGGGACTAGCGGGAGGATTAGCACAGATACGCAGTATTTT. Supplemented by reference TRBV7-2 and TRBJ2-3, the full variable domain reads GAGVSQSPSNKVTEKGKDVELRCDPISGHTALYWYRQSLGQGLEFLIYFQGNSAPDKSGLPSDRFSAERTGGSVSTLTIQRTQQEDSAVYLCASSLRGTSGRISTDTQYFGPGTRLTVL.

Ten or more counts support this clonotype. The chain has TRBV9 and TRBJ2-5; D might be TRBD1 or TRBD2, each matching 5 bases. V was trimmed by 0 bases and J by 4 bases, leaving 13 bases between them. Germline-derived CDR1 and CDR2 are SGDLS and YYNGEE. The CDR3 extends over 15 amino acids. CDR3 DNA sequence: TGTGCCAGCAGCGTAGCTTGGGGGTGGGGAGAGACCCAGTACTTC. Amino acid sequence: CASSVAWGWGETQYF.

The chain recombines TRBV19 with TRBJ2-1; tentative D call: TRBD2 (6 bases). V lost 2 bases and J 4 bases, leaving 12 bases between the germline ends. The CDR3 is 15 amino acids. Germline V gene sequence: CDR1 LNHDA, CDR2 SQIVND (reference sequence). The DNA of the CDR3 is TGTGCCAGTAGTATAACGGGAGACGTTTACAATGAGCAGTTCTTC. Translation: CASSITGDVYNEQFF.

This clonotype was seen a handful of times. This chain joins TRBV6-2 or TRBV6-3 and TRBJ2-1, with TRBD2 identical over 11 bases. CDR1 and CDR2 from the germline V gene are MNHEY and SVGEGT. The CDR3 is made up of 15 amino acids. V lost 6 bases and J lost 7; bases outside the gene matches: 8. CDR3 amino acids: CASSLTIAGGNEQFF. The CDR3 region has the DNA TGTGCCAGCAGCCTGACTATAGCGGGAGGGAATGAGCAGTTCTTC.

This CDR3 is CASSPGQGRLGGNIQYF. In nucleotides, the CDR3 is TGTGCCAGCAGCCCAGGACAAGGACGTCTGGGTGGGAACATTCAGTACTTC. The rearrangement links TRBV3-1 to TRBJ2-4, with D perhaps matching TRBD1 (5 bases). CDR3 length: 17 residues. The V and J ends lost 4 bases and 7 bases respectively, with 23 bases between them. Germline CDR1 reads LGHDT; CDR2 reads YNNKEL (reference sequence).

This clonotype was detected only a few times. The genes are TRBV3-1 and TRBJ1-5; tentative D call: TRBD1 (5 bases). V was clipped by 4 bases and J by 0 bases, with 22 bases between them. CDR3 length equals 19 residues. CDR1 and CDR2 from the germline V gene are LGHDT and YNNKEL (reference sequence). CDR3: CASSPGPDRDGTSNQPQHF. For the CDR3, the DNA is TGTGCCAGCAGCCCCGGACCCGACCGGGACGGGACTAGCAATCAGCCCCAGCATTTT.

This clonotype was recorded at least ten times. V and J are TRBV10-3 and TRBJ2-1, with no clear D. Trimming removed 0 bases at V and 7 bases at J, with 10 bases between. The CDR3 has 14 amino acids. Germline V gene lookup returns CDR1 ENHRY and CDR2 SYGVKD. CDR3 sequence: CAISESTPDNEQFF. In DNA, the CDR3 is TGTGCCATCAGTGAGTCGACCCCAGATAATGAGCAGTTCTTC.

There are many counts of this clonotype. The chain carries TRBV5-1 and TRBJ1-2; the D is unclear. With 0 bases removed from V and 4 bases from J, the gap between germline ends came to 13 bases. The CDR3 contains 15 residues. Germline CDR1 reads SGHRS; CDR2 reads YFSETQ. CDR3 in DNA: TGCGCCAGCAGCTTGGGAACTGAAGGCCTCTATGGCTACACCTTC. Amino acids: CASSLGTEGLYGYTF.

This clonotype was counted at least ten times. The chain joins TRBV11-2 to TRBJ1-2, with a tentative D call TRBD1 (5 bases). Germline lookup yields CDR1 SGHAT and CDR2 FQNNGV. The CDR3 is 13 residues long. V dropped 1 base and J dropped 3 bases, with 6 bases sitting between them. This chain's CDR3 is CASSLGGDYGYTF. The CDR3 DNA sequence: TGTGCCAGCAGCTTAGGAGGGGACTATGGCTACACCTTC.

This rearrangement joins TRBV25-1 to TRBJ2-5, with D perhaps matching TRBD2 (5 bases). This CDR3 spans 15 amino acids. Germline CDR1 MGHDK, CDR2 SYGVNS. The V gene lost 2 bases and the J gene lost 5 bases, with 15 bases spanning the gap. The CDR3 here is CASSEPGLLGETQYF. CDR3 nucleotide sequence: TGTGCCAGCAGTGAACCCGGACTCCTGGGGGAGACCCAGTACTTC.